The rows below give T cell receptor beta chains drawn from one sample of a study of T cells in Graves' hyperthyroidism and ophthalmopathy. TCRdb called the multiplex PCR reads again in MiXCR, with one record for every CDR3 protein. Of a few hundred thousand distinct CDR3 sequences listed, approximately 22% are singletons. The specimen sequenced was blood. The receptor set was obtained from a woman aged 45-65 years with Graves' hyperthyroidism. Both conserved end residues are part of each CDR3. Fields, in order: CDR3 DNA, CDR3 protein, J gene, V gene, clone size, D gene. The D gene is left open where the match is weak. The size entry is marked missing in some rows and otherwise reads once, few, many or a size class.

TGTGCCACCAGGTCCATTTATAGCAATCAGCCCCAGCATTTT	CATRSIYSNQPQHF	TRBJ1-5	TRBV15	NA	NA
TGTGCCAGCAGCCAGGGGATCTATGGCTACACCTTC	CASSQGIYGYTF	TRBJ1-2	TRBV3-1	many	NA
TGTGCCAGCAGATCGACTAGCGACGAGCAGTACTTC	CASRSTSDEQYF	TRBJ2-7	TRBV3-1	many	TRBD2
TGTGCCAGCAGCCCTACAACAGGGCTAGCTTTCTTT	CASSPTTGLAFF	TRBJ1-1	TRBV7-2	few	NA
TGTGCCAGCAGCCCCGGGCCCACGGGGGGCTACACCTTC	CASSPGPTGGYTF	TRBJ1-2	TRBV11-1	NA	NA
TGTGCCAGCAGCCAAGCTGCGGGACAGGGCTATGGCTACACCTTC	CASSQAAGQGYGYTF	TRBJ1-2	TRBV3-1	NA	TRBD1
TGTGCCAGCAGTTTATCGGGACAGAGTACTGAAGCTTTCTTT	CASSLSGQSTEAFF	TRBJ1-1	TRBV28	few	TRBD1
TGTGCCAGCAGCCCACGGGACGGAGATACGCAGTATTTT	CASSPRDGDTQYF	TRBJ2-3	TRBV11-2	many	NA
TGCAGTGCTCTCCCTGGCGGGAGGTCAAACAATGAGCAGTTCTTC	CSALPGGRSNNEQFF	TRBJ2-1	TRBV20-1	many	TRBD2
TGTGCCAGCAGCTTGGGGTCTAGCGGGGGGAACAATGAGCAGTTCTTC	CASSLGSSGGNNEQFF	TRBJ2-1	TRBV5-8	NA	TRBD2
TGTGCCAGCAGTAACTCGCAGGGGTATAATGAAAAACTGTTTTTT	CASSNSQGYNEKLFF	TRBJ1-4	TRBV28	many	NA
TGTGCCAGCAGTTCGCCAAGACAGGGGGGTGGGGAGACCCAGTACTTC	CASSSPRQGGGETQYF	TRBJ2-5	TRBV6-1	NA	TRBD1
TGTGCCAGCAGCAAAGGGTCAGGGTACAATGAGCAGTTCTTC	CASSKGSGYNEQFF	TRBJ2-1	TRBV11-2	many	NA
TGCGCCAGCATTGCTAGCGGGGATACCTACGAGCAGTACTTC	CASIASGDTYEQYF	TRBJ2-7	TRBV10-2	NA	TRBD2
TGCAGCATCAGACAGGGGGTATTGGAGGCTGAAGCTTTCTTT	CSIRQGVLEAEAFF	TRBJ1-1	TRBV29-1	few	TRBD1
TGTGCCAGCAGGCCGACAGGGAACTACGAGCAGTACTTC	CASRPTGNYEQYF	TRBJ2-7	TRBV28	many	TRBD1
TGTGCCAGCATTGCCTTATCCGGGGGTAACTATGGCTACACCTTC	CASIALSGGNYGYTF	TRBJ1-2	TRBV12-3/TRBV12-4	many	NA
TGTGCCAGCAGGGCCGCAGCCGCGAACACTGAAGCTTTCTTT	CASRAAAANTEAFF	TRBJ1-1	TRBV6-2/TRBV6-3	NA	NA
TGTGCCAGCAGCTTAGGGACAGGCCTCGGGACCCAGTACTTC	CASSLGTGLGTQYF	TRBJ2-5	TRBV7-9	few	TRBD1
TGCAGTGCTAGCAAGGTGGCGATTACCGGGGAGCTGTTTTTT	CSASKVAITGELFF	TRBJ2-2	TRBV20-1	few	NA
TGTGCCAGCAGCCCAGCGGGAGGTGAATACGAGCAGTACTTC	CASSPAGGEYEQYF	TRBJ2-7	TRBV28	NA	TRBD2
TGTGCCAGCAGCTTAGCGCCCGGGACTAGCGGGAGGGTGTGGAATGAGCAGTTCTTC	CASSLAPGTSGRVWNEQFF	TRBJ2-1	TRBV7-2	many	TRBD2
TGTGCCAGCAGTTTATCGGCAGGGGGGCAGCCCCAGCATTTT	CASSLSAGGQPQHF	TRBJ1-5	TRBV28	many	TRBD1
TGCAGTGCTAGGCAGGGGTCTAAGGACACTGAAGCTTTCTTT	CSARQGSKDTEAFF	TRBJ1-1	TRBV20-1	many	NA
TGTGCCAGTAATTTGGGACAGGGGCGTAATGAGCAGTTCTTC	CASNLGQGRNEQFF	TRBJ2-1	TRBV19	few	TRBD1
TGTGCCAGCAGCTTAGCTCCTACGGGACAGGGATACGAGCAGTACTTC	CASSLAPTGQGYEQYF	TRBJ2-7	TRBV11-1	many	TRBD1
TGTGCCATCAGTGACAGGGGGCGAAGTACGCAGTATTTT	CAISDRGRSTQYF	TRBJ2-3	TRBV10-3	many	TRBD1
TGTGCCAGCAGCCGGGGACAGGGAGGGAACAATGAGCAGTTCTTC	CASSRGQGGNNEQFF	TRBJ2-1	TRBV11-2	many	TRBD1
TGTGCCAGCAGCCCGACAGGGGTTATGAACACTGAAGCTTTCTTT	CASSPTGVMNTEAFF	TRBJ1-1	TRBV6-1	few	TRBD1
TGTGCCAGCAAGGGGACTAGCGGGACGACCGGGGAGCTGTTTTTT	CASKGTSGTTGELFF	TRBJ2-2	TRBV2	many	TRBD2
TGTGCCAGCAGCTTCCCCGCCTCCAATGAGCAGTTCTTC	CASSFPASNEQFF	TRBJ2-1	TRBV7-3	NA	NA
TGTGCCAGCAACGGGGGGCTGGATGAGCAGTTCTTC	CASNGGLDEQFF	TRBJ2-1	TRBV28	NA	NA
TGTGCCAGCAGTTTATTCCCCCTAGCGGGAGGGCCGTACGAGCAGTACTTC	CASSLFPLAGGPYEQYF	TRBJ2-7	TRBV28	once	TRBD2